This T cell receptor (beta chain) originates from a study of T cell responses to AZD1222 COVID-19 vaccine. Produced via immunoSEQ multiplex PCR; TCRdb's table is partial and in-frame only. The sample includes more than 120,000 clones, roughly 90% of them seen just once. Findings of the study overall: Donors, mostly white British, included more females; clonal diversity was possibly underestimated. It was only after the peak T cell response that any repertoires were sampled. Spike-specific TCR breadth and depth grew following two AZD1222 doses.

V dropped 4 bases and J dropped 5 bases, with 9 bases sitting between them. CDR1 is SGHDT, CDR2 YYEEEE, per germline. The CDR3 spans 12 residues. This clone has just a few counts. Its antigen is not known. This TCR was recovered from an adult who received the AZD1222 COVID-19 vaccine. The chain carries TRBV5-6 and TRBJ1-2; D possibly corresponds to TRBD1 (5 bases). The sample consisted of peripheral blood, taken 28 days after the second AZD1222 dose. The CDR3 nucleotides read TGTGCCAGCAGCCCCGGGGCTTATGGCTACACCTTC. Residues: CASSPGAYGYTF.